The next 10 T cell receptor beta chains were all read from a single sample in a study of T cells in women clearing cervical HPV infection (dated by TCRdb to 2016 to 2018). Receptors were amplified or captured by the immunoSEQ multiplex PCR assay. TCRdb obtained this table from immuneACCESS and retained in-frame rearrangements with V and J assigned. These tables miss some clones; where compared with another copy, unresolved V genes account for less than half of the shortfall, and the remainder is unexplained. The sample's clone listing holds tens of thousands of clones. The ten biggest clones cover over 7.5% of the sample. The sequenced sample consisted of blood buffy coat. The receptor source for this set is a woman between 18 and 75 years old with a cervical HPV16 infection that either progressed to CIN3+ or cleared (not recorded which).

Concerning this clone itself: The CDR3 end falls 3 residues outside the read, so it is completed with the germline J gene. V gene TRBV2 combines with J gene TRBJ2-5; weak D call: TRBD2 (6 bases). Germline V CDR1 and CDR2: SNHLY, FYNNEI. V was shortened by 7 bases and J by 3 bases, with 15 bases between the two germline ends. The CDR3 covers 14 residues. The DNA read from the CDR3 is TGTGCCAGCACCCGAAGGGACTCCAAAGAGACC. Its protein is CASTRRDSKET. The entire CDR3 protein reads CASTRRDSKETQYF.

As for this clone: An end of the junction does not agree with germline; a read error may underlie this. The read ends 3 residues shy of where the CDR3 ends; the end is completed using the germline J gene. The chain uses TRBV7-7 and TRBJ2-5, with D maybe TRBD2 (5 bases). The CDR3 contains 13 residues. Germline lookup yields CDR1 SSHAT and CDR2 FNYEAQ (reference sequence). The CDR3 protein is CASSSGRAGTQYF. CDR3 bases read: TGTGCTAGCAGTTCAGGTCGGGCGGGGACC.

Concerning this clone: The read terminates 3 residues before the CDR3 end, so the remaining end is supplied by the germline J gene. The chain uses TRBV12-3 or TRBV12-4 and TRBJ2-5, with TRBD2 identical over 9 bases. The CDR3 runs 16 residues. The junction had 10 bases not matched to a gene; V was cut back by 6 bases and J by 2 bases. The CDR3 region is CASSLRLAEIQETQYF. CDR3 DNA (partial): TGTGCCAGCAGCTTGCGACTAGCGGAGATACAAGAGACC.

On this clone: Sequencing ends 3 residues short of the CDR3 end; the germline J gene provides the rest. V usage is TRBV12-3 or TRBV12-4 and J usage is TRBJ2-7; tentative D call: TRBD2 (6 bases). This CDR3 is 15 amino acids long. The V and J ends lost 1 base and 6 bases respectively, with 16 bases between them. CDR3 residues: CASSLGLGVEGEQYF. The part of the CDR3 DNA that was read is TGTGCCAGCAGTTTAGGACTAGGGGTCGAAGGCGAG.

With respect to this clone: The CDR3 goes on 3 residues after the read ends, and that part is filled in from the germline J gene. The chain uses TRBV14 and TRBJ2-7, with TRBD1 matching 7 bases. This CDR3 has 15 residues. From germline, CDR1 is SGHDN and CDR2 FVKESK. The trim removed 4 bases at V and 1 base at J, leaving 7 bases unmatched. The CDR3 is CASSRYRTGSYEQYF. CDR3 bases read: TGTGCCAGCAGCCGATACAGGACAGGATCCTACGAG. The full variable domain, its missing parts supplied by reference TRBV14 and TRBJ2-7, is EAGVTQFPSHSVIEKGQTVTLRCDPISGHDNLYWYRRVMGKEIKFLLHFVKESKQDESGMPNNRFLAERTGGTYSTLKVQPAELEDSGVYFCASSRYRTGSYEQYFGPGTRLTVT.

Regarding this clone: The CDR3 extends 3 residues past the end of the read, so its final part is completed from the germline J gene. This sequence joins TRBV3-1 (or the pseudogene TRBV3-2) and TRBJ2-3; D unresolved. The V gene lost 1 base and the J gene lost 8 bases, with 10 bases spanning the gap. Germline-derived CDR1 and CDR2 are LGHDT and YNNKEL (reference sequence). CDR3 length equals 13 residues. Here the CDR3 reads CASSQAISGTQYF. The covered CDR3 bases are TGTGCCAGCAGCCAAGCGATCTCCGGTACG.

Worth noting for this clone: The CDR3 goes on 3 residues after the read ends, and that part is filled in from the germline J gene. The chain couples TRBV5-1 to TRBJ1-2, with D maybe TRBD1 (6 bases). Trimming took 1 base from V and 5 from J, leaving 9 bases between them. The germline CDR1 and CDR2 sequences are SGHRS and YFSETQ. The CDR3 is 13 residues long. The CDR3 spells CASSLKTGYGYTF. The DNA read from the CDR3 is TGCGCCAGCAGCTTGAAGACAGGATATGGC. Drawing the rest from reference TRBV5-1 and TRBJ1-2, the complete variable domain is KAGVTQTPRYLIKTRGQQVTLSCSPISGHRSVSWYQQTPGQGLQFLFEYFSETQRNKGNFPGRFSGRQFSNSRSEMNVSTLELGDSALYLCASSLKTGYGYTFGSGTRLTVV.

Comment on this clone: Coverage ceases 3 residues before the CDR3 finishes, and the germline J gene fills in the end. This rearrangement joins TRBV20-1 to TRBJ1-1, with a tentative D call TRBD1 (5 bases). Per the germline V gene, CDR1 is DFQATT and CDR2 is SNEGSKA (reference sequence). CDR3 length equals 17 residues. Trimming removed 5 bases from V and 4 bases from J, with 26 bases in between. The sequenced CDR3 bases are TGCAGTGCTTTTTTCATTCCGCGGCGGCCCCAGGGCACTGAA. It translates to CSAFFIPRRPQGTE. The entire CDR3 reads CSAFFIPRRPQGTEAFF.

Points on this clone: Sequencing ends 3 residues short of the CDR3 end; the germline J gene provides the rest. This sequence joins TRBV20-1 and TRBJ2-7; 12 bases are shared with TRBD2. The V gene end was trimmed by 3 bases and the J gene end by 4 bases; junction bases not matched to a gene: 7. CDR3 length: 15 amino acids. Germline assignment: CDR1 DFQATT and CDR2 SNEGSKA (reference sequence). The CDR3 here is CSARSTSGSSYEQYF. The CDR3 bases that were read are TGCAGTGCTAGGTCGACTAGCGGGAGTTCTTACGAG.

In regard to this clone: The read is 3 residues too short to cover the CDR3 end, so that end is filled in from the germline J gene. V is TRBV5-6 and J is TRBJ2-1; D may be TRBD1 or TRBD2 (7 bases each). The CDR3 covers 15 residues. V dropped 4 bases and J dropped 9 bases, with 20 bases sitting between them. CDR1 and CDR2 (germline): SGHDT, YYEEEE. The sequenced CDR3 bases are TGTGCCAGCAGCCTGGGACAGCGGGGAGTTGGTGAG. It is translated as CASSLGQRGVGE. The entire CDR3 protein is CASSLGQRGVGEQFF. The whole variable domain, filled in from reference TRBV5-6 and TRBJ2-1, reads DAGVTQSPTHLIKTRGQQVTLRCSPKSGHDTVSWYQQALGQGPQFIFQYYEEEERQRGNFPDRFSGHQFPNYSSELNVNALLLGDSALYLCASSLGQRGVGEQFFGPGTRLTVL.